Listed below are T cell receptor beta chains from one sample, sequenced in a study of T cells after yellow fever vaccination. TCRdb independently ran MiXCR on the 5' RACE reads; one entry per CDR3 protein. The sample has roughly 310,000 distinct CDR3 sequences, over 8% seen once. The source material was PBMCs, sampled on the day of the first yellow fever vaccination. These receptors came from a man aged 18 to 30 who received the YFV17D yellow fever vaccine. The CDR3 runs from the conserved cysteine through the conserved F or W. A D gene is named only where the DNA matches it firmly. Rows give clone size only sometimes, using once, few, many, or a class for an expanded clone.

abundance: many
v_gene: TRBV28
d_gene: -
j_gene: TRBJ2-5
CDR3nt: TGTGCCAGCAGTTTATACGGGGGGCGGGAAGAGACCCAGTACTTC
CDR3aa: CASSLYGGREETQYF

abundance: few
v_gene: TRBV12-3/TRBV12-4
d_gene: -
j_gene: TRBJ2-1
CDR3nt: TGTGCCAGCAGCTTCGCCGGGTCCCGAGCCAATGAGCAGTTCTTC
CDR3aa: CASSFAGSRANEQFF

abundance: many
v_gene: TRBV5-1
d_gene: -
j_gene: TRBJ1-1
CDR3nt: TGCGCCAGCAGCCTTGGACCGGGTAAGAACACTGAAGCTTTCTTT
CDR3aa: CASSLGPGKNTEAFF

abundance: few
v_gene: TRBV19
d_gene: -
j_gene: TRBJ1-5
CDR3nt: TGTGCCAGTGTCCGACAGGCTTATAGCAATCAGCCCCAGCATTTT
CDR3aa: CASVRQAYSNQPQHF

abundance: -
v_gene: TRBV18
d_gene: -
j_gene: TRBJ2-7
CDR3nt: TGTGCCAGCTCACCGCCTGCTCAGGGACAAGAGCAGTACTTC
CDR3aa: CASSPPAQGQEQYF

abundance: many
v_gene: TRBV4-3
d_gene: -
j_gene: TRBJ2-1
CDR3nt: TGCGCCAACATAGGACGGATCTTTCCCCCGTTC
CDR3aa: CANIGRIFPPF

abundance: many
v_gene: TRBV7-9
d_gene: -
j_gene: TRBJ2-2
CDR3nt: TGTGCCAGCGACAGGAACACCGGGGAGCTGTTTTTT
CDR3aa: CASDRNTGELFF

abundance: -
v_gene: TRBV18
d_gene: TRBD2
j_gene: TRBJ2-1
CDR3nt: TGTGCCAGCTCAACAGGGACTAGCAATGAGCAGTTCTTC
CDR3aa: CASSTGTSNEQFF

abundance: few
v_gene: TRBV6-2/TRBV6-3
d_gene: -
j_gene: TRBJ1-5
CDR3nt: TGTGCCAGCAGTTACTCGGCCCTGTGGGGAAAAGATCAGCCCCAGCATTTT
CDR3aa: CASSYSALWGKDQPQHF

abundance: -
v_gene: TRBV12-3/TRBV12-4
d_gene: -
j_gene: TRBJ2-5
CDR3nt: TGTGCCAGCACCCCCAGTTACTTCCAAGAGACCCAGTACTTC
CDR3aa: CASTPSYFQETQYF

abundance: few
v_gene: TRBV20-1
d_gene: TRBD1
j_gene: TRBJ2-5
CDR3nt: TGCAGTGCTAGAACGATGGGGACAGGGGGCCAAGAGACCCAGTACTTC
CDR3aa: CSARTMGTGGQETQYF

abundance: few
v_gene: TRBV7-9
d_gene: TRBD1
j_gene: TRBJ2-1
CDR3nt: TGTGCCAGTGGCGGGACAGGGGTCTACAATGAGCAGTTCTTC
CDR3aa: CASGGTGVYNEQFF

abundance: -
v_gene: TRBV18
d_gene: -
j_gene: TRBJ2-1
CDR3nt: TGTGCCAGCTCACCACTAACCTACAATGAGCAGTTCTTC
CDR3aa: CASSPLTYNEQFF

abundance: few
v_gene: TRBV29-1
d_gene: TRBD2
j_gene: TRBJ2-3
CDR3nt: TGCAGCGTCCGCCGGCTGGCGGGGGAGTCAGATACGCAGTATTTT
CDR3aa: CSVRRLAGESDTQYF

abundance: -
v_gene: TRBV23-1
d_gene: -
j_gene: TRBJ2-7
CDR3nt: TGCGCCAGCAGTCTAGCACAACTATCGGAGGAGCAGTACTTC
CDR3aa: CASSLAQLSEEQYF

abundance: many
v_gene: TRBV7-2
d_gene: -
j_gene: TRBJ1-6
CDR3nt: TGTGCCAGCAGCTTAACAGGGCCCATAAATTCACCCCTCCACTTT
CDR3aa: CASSLTGPINSPLHF

abundance: -
v_gene: TRBV5-1
d_gene: TRBD2
j_gene: TRBJ2-3
CDR3nt: TGCGCCAGCAGCATTAAGCGGGGGGCCACAGATACGCAGTATTTT
CDR3aa: CASSIKRGATDTQYF